This T cell receptor (beta chain) was recovered during a study of T cells in Graves' hyperthyroidism and ophthalmopathy. It was RNA transcripts that yielded the amplified TCR beta CDR3 regions. Initially, a first-round RT-PCR of the TCR CDR3 employed the HTBI primer set. From the multiplex PCR reads, TCRdb called clonotypes with MiXCR, one entry per CDR3 protein. The table lists 340,000 or so distinct CDR3 sequences, roughly a fifth of them singletons. This clonotype was counted many times. The TCR was taken from a woman in her 50s with Graves' hyperthyroidism. Sequenced material: blood.

The CDR3 loop reads CASSFRGLTGELFF. The CDR3 DNA follows: TGTGCCAGCAGCTTCAGGGGGCTCACCGGGGAGCTGTTTTTT. The V call is TRBV11-2, the J call TRBJ2-2; TRBD1 aligns across 8 bases. V shed 3 bases, J shed 4 bases, and the junction held 1 base outside the gene matches. Germline CDR1 and CDR2: SGHAT and FQNNGV. The CDR3 consists of 14 residues.